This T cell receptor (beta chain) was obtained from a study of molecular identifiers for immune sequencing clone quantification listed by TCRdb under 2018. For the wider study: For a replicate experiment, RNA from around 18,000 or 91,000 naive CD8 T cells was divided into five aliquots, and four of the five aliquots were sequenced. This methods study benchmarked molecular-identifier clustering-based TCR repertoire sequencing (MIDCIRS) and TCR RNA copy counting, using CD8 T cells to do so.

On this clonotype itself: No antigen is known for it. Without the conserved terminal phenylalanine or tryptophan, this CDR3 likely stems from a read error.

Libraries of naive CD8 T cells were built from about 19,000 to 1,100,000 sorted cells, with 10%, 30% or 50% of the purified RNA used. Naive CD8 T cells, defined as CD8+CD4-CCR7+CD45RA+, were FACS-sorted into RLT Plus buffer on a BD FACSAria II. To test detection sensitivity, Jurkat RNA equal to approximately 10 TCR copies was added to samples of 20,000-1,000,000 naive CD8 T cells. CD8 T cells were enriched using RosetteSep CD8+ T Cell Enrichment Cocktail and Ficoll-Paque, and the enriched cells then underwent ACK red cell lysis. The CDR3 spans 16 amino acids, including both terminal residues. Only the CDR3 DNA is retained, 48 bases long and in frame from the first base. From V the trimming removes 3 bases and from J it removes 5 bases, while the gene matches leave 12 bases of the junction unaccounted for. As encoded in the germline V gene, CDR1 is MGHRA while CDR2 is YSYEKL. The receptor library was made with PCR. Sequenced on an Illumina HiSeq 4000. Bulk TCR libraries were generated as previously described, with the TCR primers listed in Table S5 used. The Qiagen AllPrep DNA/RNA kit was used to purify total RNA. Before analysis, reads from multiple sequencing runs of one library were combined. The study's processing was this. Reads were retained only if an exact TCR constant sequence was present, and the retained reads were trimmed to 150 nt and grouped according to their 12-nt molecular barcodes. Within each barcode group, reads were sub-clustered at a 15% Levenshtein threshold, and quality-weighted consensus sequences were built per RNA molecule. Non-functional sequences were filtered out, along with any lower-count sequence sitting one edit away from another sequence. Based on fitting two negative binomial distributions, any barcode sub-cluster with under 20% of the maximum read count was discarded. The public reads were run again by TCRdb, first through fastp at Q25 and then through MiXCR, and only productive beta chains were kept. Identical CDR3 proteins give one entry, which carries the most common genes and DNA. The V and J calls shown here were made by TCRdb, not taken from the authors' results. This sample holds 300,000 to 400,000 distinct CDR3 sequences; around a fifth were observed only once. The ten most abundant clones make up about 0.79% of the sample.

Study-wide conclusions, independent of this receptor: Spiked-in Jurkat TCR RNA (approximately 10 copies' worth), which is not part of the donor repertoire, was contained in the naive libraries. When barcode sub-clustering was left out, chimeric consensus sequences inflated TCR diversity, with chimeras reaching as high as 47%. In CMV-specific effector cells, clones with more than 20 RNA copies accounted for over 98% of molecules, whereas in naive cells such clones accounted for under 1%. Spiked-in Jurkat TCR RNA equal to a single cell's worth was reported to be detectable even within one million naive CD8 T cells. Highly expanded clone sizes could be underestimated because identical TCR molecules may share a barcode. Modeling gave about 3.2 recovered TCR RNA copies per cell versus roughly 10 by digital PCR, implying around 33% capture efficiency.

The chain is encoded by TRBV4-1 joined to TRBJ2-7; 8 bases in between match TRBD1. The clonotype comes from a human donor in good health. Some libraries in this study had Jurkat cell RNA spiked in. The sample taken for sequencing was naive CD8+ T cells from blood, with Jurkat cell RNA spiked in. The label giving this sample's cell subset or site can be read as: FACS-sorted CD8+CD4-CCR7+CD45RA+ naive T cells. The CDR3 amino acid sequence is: CASSHPRQGINHEQYI. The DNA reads TGCGCCAGCAGCCATCCGCGACAGGGGATAAACCACGAGCAGTACATC.